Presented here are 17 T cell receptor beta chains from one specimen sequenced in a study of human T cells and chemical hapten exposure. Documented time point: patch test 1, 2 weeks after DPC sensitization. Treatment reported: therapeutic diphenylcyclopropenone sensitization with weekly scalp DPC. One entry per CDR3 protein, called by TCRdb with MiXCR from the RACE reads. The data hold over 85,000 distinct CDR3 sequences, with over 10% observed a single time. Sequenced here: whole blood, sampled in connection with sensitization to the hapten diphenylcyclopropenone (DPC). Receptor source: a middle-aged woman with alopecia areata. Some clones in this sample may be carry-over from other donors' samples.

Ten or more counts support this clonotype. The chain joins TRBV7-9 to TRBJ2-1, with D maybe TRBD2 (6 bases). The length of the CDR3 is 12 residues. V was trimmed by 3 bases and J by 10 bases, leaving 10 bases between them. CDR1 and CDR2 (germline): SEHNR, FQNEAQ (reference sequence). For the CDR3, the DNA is TGTGCCAGCAGCTTGGAGGGTTGGGAGCAGTTCTTC. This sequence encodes CASSLEGWEQFF.

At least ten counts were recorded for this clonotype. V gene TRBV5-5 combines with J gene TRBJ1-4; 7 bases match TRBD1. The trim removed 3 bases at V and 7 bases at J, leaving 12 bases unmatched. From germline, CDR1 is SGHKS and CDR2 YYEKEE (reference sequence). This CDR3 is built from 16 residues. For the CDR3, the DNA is TGTGCCAGCAGCTCTGACCTACAGGGGACTCGTGAAAAACTGTTTTTT. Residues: CASSSDLQGTREKLFF.

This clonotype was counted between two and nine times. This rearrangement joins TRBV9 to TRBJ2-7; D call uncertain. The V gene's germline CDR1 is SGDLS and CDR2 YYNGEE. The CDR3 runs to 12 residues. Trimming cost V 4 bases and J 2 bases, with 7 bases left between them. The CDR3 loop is CASSYLPYEQYF. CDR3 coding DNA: TGTGCCAGCAGCTATCTCCCCTACGAGCAGTACTTC.

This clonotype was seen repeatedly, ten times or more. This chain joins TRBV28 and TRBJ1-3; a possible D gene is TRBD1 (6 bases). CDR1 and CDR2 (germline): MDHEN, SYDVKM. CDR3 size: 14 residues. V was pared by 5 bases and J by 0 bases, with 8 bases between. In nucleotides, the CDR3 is TGTGCCAGCAGTGTCAGGGGCTCTGGAAACACCATATATTTT. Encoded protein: CASSVRGSGNTIYF.

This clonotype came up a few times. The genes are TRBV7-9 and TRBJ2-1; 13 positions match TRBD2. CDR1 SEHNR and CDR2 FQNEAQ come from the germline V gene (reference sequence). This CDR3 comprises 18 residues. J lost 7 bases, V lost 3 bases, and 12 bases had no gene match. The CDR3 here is CASSLPYRLAGGRNEQFF. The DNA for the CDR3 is TGTGCCAGCAGCTTGCCGTACCGACTAGCGGGAGGTAGGAATGAGCAGTTCTTC.

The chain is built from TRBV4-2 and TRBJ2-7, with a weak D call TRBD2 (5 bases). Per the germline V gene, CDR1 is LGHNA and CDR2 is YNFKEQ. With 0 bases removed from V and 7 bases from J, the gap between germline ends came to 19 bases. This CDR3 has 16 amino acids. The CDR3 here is CASSQELGPPSGEQYF. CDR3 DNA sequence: TGTGCCAGCAGCCAAGAGTTAGGGCCCCCCTCGGGGGAGCAGTACTTC.

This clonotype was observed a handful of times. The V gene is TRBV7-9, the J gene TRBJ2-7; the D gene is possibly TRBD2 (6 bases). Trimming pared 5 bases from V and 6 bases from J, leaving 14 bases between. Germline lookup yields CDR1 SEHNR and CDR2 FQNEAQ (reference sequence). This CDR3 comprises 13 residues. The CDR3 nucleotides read TGTGCCAGCAGCCGCTCGGAGGGATCCGAGCAGTACTTC. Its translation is CASSRSEGSEQYF.

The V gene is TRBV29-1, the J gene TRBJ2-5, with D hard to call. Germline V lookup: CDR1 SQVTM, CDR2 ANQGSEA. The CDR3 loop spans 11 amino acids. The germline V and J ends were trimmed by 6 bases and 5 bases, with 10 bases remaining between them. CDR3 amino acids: CSVGLRETQYF. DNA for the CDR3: TGCAGCGTAGGGCTGAGGGAGACCCAGTACTTC.

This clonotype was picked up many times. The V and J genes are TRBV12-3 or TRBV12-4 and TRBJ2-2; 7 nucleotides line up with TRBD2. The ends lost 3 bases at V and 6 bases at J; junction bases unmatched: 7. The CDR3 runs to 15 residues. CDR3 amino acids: CASSLAAGAAGELFF. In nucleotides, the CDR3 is TGTGCCAGCAGTTTGGCGGCGGGAGCAGCCGGGGAGCTGTTTTTT.

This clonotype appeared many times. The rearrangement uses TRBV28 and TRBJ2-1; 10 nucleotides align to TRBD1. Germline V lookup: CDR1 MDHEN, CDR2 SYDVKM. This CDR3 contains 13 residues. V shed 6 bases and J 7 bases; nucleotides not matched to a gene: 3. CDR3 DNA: TGTGCCAGCAGCCGACAGGGGGCAAATGAGCAGTTCTTC. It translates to CASSRQGANEQFF.

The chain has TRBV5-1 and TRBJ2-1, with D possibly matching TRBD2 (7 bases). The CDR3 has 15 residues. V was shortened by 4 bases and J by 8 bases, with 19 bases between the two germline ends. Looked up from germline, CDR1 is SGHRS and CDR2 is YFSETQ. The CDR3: CASSLPLGAGDEQFF. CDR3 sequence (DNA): TGCGCCAGCAGCCTCCCCCTGGGGGCGGGAGATGAGCAGTTCTTC.

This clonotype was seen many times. CDR3 sequence: CASSLYGGVAGNEQFF. The CDR3 DNA is TGTGCCAGCAGTTTATACGGAGGCGTAGCGGGCAATGAGCAGTTCTTC. The V call is TRBV28, the J call TRBJ2-1; 7 bases line up with TRBD2. Germline assignment: CDR1 MDHEN and CDR2 SYDVKM. There are 16 residues in the CDR3. Germline trimming cut 1 base from V and 6 bases from J; bases unmatched to any gene: 9. The whole variable domain, remainder taken from reference TRBV28 and TRBJ2-1, is DVKVTQSSRYLVKRTGEKVFLECVQDMDHENMFWYRQDPGLGLRLIYFSYDVKMKEKGDIPEGYSVSREKKERFSLILESASTNQTSMYLCASSLYGGVAGNEQFFGPGTRLTVL.

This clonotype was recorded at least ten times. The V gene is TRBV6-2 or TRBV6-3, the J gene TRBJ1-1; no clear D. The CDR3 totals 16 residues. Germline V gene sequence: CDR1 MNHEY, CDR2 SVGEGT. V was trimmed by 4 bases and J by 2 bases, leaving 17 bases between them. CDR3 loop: CASSSRAGIPNTEAFF. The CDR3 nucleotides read TGTGCCAGCAGTTCCCGCGCGGGGATCCCTAACACTGAAGCTTTCTTT.

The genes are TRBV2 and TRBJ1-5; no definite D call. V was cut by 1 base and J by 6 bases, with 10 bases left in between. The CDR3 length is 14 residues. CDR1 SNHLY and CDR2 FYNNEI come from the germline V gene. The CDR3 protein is CASSEERASQPQHF. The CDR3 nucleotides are TGTGCCAGCAGTGAAGAGAGGGCATCTCAGCCCCAGCATTTT.

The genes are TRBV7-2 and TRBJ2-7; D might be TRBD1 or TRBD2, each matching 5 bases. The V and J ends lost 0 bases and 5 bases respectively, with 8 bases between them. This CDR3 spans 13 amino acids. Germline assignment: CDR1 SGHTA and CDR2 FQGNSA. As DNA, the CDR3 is TGTGCCAGCAGCTTAGCAGGGGACCACGAGCAGTACTTC. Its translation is CASSLAGDHEQYF. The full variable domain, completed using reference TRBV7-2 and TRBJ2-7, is GAGVSQSPSNKVTEKGKDVELRCDPISGHTALYWYRQSLGQGLEFLIYFQGNSAPDKSGLPSDRFSAERTGGSVSTLTIQRTQQEDSAVYLCASSLAGDHEQYFGPGTRLTVT.

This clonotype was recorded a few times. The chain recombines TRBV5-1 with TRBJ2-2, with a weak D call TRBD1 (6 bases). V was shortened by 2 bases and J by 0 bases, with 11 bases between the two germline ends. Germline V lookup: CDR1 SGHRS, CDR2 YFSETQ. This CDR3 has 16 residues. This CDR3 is CASSLLGTPNTGELFF. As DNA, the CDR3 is TGCGCCAGCAGCTTATTGGGGACACCGAACACCGGGGAGCTGTTTTTT.

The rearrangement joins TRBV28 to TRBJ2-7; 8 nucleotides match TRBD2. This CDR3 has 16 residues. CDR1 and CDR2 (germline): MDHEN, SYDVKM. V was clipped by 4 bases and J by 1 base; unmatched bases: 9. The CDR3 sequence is CASSSSRAGASYEQYF. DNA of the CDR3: TGTGCCAGCAGTTCCTCGAGAGCGGGAGCATCCTACGAGCAGTACTTC.